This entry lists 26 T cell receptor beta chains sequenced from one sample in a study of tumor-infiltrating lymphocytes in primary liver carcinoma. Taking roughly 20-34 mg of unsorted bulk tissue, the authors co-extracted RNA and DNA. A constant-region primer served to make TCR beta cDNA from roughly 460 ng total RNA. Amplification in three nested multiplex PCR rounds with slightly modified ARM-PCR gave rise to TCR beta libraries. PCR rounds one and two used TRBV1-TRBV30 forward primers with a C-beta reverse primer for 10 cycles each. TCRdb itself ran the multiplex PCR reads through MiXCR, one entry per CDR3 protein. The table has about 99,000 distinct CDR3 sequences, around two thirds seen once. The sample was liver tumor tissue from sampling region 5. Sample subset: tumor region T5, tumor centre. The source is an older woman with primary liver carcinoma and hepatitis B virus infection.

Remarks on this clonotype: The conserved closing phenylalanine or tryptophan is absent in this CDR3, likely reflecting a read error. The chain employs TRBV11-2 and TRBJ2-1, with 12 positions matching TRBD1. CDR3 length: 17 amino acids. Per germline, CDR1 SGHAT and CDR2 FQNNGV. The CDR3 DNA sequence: TGTACCAGCAGCTTCTCCGGCCCGGGACAGGGGGCCGGTGAGCAGTTCTCC. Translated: CTSSFSGPGQGAGEQFS.

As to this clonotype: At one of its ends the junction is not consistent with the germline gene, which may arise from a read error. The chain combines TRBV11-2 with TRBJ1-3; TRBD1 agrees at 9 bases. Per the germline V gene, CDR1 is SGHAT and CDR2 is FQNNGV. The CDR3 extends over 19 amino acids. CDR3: CASNSGPDRGAYSGNTIYF. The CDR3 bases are TGTGCCAGCAACTCAGGCCCGGACAGGGGAGCGTACTCTGGAAACACCATATATTTC.

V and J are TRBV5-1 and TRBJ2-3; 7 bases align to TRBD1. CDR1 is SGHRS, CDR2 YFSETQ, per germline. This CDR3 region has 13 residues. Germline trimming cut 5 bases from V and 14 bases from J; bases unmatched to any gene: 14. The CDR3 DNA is TGCGCCAGCAGTCCACCGGGACAGAGTATTGCGTATTTT. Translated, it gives CASSPPGQSIAYF.

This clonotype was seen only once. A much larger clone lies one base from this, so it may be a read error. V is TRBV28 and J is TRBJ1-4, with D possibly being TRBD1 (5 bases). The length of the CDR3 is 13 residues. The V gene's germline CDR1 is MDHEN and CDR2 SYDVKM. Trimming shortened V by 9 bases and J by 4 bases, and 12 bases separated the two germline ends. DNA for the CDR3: TGTGCCAGGAGTGCGACAGTTAATGAAAAACTGTTTTTT. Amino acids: CARSATVNEKLFF.

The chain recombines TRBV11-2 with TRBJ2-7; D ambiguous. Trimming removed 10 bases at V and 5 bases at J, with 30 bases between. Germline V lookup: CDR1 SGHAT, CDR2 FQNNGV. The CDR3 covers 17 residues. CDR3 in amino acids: CAITTFTTPGRFNEQYF. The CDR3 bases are TGTGCCATCACCACCTTCACAACGCCGGGCAGGTTCAACGAGCAGTACTTC.

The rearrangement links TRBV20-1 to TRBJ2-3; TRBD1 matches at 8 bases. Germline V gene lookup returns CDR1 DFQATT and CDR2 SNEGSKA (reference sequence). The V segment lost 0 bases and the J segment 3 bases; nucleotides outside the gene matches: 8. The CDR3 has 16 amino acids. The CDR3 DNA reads TGCAGTGCTAGAGATTCTGGCAGGGGGCGGACAGATACGCAGTATTTT. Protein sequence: CSARDSGRGRTDTQYF.

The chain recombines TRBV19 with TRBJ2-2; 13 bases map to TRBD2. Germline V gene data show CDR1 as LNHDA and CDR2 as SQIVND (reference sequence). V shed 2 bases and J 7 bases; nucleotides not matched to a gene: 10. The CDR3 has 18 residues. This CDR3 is CASSIRQTSGRRGGELFF. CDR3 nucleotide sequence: TGTGCCAGTAGTATAAGACAGACTAGCGGGAGGCGAGGCGGGGAGCTGTTTTTT. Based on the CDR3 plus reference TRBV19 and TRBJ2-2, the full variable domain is DGGITQSPKYLFRKEGQNVTLSCEQNLNHDAMYWYRQDPGQGLRLIYYSQIVNDFQKGDIAEGYSVSREKKESFPLTVTSAQKNPTAFYLCASSIRQTSGRRGGELFFGEGSRLTVL.

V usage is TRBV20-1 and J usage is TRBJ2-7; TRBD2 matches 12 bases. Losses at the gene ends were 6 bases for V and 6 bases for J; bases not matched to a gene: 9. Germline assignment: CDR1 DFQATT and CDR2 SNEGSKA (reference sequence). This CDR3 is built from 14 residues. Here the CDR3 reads CSAHRLAGDREQYF. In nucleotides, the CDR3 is TGCAGTGCCCACCGACTAGCGGGAGATCGCGAGCAGTACTTC.

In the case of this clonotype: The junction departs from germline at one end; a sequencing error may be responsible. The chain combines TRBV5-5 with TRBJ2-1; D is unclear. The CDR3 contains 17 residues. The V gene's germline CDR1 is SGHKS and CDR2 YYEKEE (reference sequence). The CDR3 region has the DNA TGTGTCAGCAGCTCCCTACTACGATCGGGTTATATGTCTGAGCAGTTCTTC. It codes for CVSSSLLRSGYMSEQFF.

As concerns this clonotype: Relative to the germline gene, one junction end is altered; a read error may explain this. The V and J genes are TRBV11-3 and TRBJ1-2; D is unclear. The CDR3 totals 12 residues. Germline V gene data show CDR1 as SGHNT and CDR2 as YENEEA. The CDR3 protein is CASNPTTAAIYF. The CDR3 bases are TGTGCCAGTAACCCAACTACAGCGGCTATATACTTC.

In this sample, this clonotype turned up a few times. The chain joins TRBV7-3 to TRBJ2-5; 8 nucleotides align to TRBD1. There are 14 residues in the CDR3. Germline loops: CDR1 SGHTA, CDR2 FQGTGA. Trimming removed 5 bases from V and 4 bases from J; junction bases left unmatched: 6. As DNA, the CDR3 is TGTGCCAGCAGCGTACAGGGGGTTGGAGAGACCCAGTACTTC. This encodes CASSVQGVGETQYF. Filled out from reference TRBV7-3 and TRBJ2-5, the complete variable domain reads GAGVSQTPSNKVTEKGKYVELRCDPISGHTALYWYRQSLGQGPEFLIYFQGTGAADDSGLPNDRFFAVRPEGSVSTLKIQRTERGDSAVYLCASSVQGVGETQYFGPGTRLLVL.

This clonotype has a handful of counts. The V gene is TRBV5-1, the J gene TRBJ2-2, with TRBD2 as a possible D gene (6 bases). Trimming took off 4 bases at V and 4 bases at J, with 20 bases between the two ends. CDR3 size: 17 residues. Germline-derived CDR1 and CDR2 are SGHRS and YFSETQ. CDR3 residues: CASSAQLSGAGTGELFF. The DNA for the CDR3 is TGCGCCAGCAGCGCACAACTGTCGGGAGCAGGCACCGGGGAGCTGTTTTTT.

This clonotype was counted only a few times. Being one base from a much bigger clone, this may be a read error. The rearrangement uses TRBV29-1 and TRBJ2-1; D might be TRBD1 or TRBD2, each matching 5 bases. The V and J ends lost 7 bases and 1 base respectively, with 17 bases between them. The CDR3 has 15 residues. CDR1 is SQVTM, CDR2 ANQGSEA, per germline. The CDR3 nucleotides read TGCAGCGCTCATACCGGGACCTATTCCTACAATGAGCAGTTCTTC. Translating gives CSAHTGTYSYNEQFF.

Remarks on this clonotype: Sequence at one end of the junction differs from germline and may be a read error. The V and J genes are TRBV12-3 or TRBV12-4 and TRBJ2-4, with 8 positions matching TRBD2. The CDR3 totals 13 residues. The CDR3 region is CASGRTREGIQYF. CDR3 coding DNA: TGTGCCAGTGGCCGGACTCGGGAGGGCATTCAATACTTC.

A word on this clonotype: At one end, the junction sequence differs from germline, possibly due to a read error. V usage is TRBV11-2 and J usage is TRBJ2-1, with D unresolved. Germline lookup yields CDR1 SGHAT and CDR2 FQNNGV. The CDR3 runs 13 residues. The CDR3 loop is CASSLGRYNDQFF. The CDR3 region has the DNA TGTGCCAGCAGCTTAGGAAGGTACAATGATCAGTTCTTC. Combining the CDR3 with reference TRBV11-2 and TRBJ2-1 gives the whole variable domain EAGVAQSPRYKIIEKRQSVAFWCNPISGHATLYWYQQILGQGPKLLIQFQNNGVVDDSQLPKDRFSAERLKGVDSTLKIQPAKLEDSAVYLCASSLGRYNDQFFGPGTRLTVL.

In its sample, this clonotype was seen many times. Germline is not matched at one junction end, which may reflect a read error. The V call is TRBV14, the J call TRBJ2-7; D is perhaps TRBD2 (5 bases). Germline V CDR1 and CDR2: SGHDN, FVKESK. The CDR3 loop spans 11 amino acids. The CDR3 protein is CASSQDSDFHF. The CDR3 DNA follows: TGTGCCAGCAGCCAAGATAGCGATTTCCACTTC.

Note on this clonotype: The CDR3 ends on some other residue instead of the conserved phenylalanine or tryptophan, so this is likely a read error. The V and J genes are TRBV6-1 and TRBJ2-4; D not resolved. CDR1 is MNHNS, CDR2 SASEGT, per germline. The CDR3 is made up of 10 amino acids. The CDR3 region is CAGSENIQYL. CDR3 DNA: TGTGCCGGCAGTGAAAACATTCAGTACCTC.

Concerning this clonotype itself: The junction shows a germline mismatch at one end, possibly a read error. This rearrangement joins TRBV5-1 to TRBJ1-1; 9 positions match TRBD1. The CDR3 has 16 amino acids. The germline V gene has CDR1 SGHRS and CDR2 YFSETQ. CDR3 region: CASCRTQQGANAEAFF. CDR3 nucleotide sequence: TGCGCCAGCTGCAGAACCCAACAGGGGGCGAACGCTGAAGCTTTCTTT.

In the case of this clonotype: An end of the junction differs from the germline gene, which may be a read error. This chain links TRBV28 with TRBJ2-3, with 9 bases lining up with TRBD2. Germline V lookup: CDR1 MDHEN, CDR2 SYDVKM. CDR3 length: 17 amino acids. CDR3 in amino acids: CASSTPEGSGRRDTQYF. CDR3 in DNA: TGCGCCAGCAGTACCCCGGAGGGGAGCGGGAGGAGAGATACGCAGTATTTT.

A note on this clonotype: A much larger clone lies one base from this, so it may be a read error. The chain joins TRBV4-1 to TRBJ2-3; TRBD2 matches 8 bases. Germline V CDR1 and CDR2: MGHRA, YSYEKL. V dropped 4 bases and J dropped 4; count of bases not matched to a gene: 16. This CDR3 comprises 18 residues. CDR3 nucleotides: TGCGCCAGCAGCCGAGAAACCGGGACTAGGAGAGTCGCAGATACGCAGTATTTT. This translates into CASSRETGTRRVADTQYF.

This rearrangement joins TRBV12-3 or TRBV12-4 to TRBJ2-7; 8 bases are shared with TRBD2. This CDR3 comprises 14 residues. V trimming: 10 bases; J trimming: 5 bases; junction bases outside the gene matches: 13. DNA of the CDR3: TGTGCCAACAGGATATCGGGAGGGAGCAACGAGCAGTACTTC. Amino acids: CANRISGGSNEQYF.

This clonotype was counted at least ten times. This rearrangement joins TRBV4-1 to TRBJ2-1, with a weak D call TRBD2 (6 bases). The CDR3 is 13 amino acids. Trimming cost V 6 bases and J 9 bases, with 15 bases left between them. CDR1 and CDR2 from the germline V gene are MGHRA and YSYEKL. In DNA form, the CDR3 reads TGCGCCAGCAGACTTACTTTGGGGGGTGAGCAGTTCTTC. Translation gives CASRLTLGGEQFF.

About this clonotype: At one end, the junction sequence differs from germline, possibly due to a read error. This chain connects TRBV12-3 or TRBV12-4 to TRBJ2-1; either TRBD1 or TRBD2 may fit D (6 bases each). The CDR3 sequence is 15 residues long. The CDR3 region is CAGSRVRGDYNERFF. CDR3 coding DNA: TGTGCCGGCAGTAGGGTTAGGGGGGATTACAATGAGCGCTTCTTC.

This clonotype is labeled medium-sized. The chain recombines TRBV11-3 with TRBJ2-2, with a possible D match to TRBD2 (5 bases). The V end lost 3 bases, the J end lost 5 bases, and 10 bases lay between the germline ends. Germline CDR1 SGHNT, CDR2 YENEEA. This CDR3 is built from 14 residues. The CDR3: CASSLGRGTGELFF. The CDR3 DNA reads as TGTGCCAGCAGCTTGGGCCGAGGGACCGGGGAGCTGTTTTTT.

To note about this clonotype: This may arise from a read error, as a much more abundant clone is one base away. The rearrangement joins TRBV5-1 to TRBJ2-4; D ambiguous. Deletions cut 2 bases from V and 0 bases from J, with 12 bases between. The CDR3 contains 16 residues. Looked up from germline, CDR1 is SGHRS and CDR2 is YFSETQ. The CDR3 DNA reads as TGCGCCAGCAGCTTTGACATGAGAGGAGCCAAAAACATTCAGTACTTC. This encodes CASSFDMRGAKNIQYF.

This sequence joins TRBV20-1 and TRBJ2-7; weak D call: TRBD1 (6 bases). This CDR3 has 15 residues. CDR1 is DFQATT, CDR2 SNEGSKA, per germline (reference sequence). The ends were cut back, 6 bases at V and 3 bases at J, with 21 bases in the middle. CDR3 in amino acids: CSAVNTKGHCYEQYF. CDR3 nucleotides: TGCAGTGCAGTAAACACCAAGGGACACTGCTACGAGCAGTACTTC.